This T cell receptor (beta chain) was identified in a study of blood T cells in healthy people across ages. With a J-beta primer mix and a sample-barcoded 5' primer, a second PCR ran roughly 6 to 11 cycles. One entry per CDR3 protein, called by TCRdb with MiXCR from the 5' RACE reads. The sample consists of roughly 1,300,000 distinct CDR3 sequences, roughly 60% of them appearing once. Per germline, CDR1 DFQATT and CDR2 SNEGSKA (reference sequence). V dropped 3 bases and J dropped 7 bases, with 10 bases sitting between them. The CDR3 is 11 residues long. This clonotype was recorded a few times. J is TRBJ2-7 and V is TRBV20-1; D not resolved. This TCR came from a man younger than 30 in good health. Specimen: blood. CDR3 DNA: TGCAGTGCTAGTTCTGTCGGAGAGCAGTACTTC. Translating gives CSASSVGEQYF.